The source of this TCR beta chain is a study of spatial heterogeneity in lung cancer. On the study more broadly: Sequencing was performed on follow-up PBMC samples when available, collected at a median of approximately two years after resection. Within raw reads, each unique TCR and UMI combination appeared on average more than ten times.

This clonotype is medium-sized in the sample. Its antigen is not known. Overall study findings and caveats: Expanded tumor TCRs that were ubiquitous appeared in blood more at resection than follow-up.

The sample's time point: blood at routine non-recurrence follow-up after resection. V was pared by 4 bases and J by 1 base, with 12 bases between. The CDR3 spans 14 residues. Germline-derived CDR1 and CDR2 are SQVTM and ANQGSEA. TCRdb used MiXCR to reprocess the 5' RACE reads, holding one entry per CDR3 protein. The sample lists roughly 29,000 distinct CDR3 sequences; 5.4% were seen once. This specimen consisted of PBMCs, obtained at follow-up. The sequence derives from a female donor with early-stage non-small cell lung cancer. The rearrangement links TRBV29-1 to TRBJ2-3; D remains ambiguous. As DNA, the CDR3 is TGCAGCGTTGCCTCGGCGACGCGCACAGATACGCAGTATTTT. Translating gives CSVASATRTDTQYF.